These 15 T cell receptor beta chains originate from one sample sequenced in a study of T cells after yellow fever vaccination. TCRdb re-analysed the 5' RACE reads in MiXCR, keeping a single row per CDR3 protein. The sample has about 580,000 distinct CDR3 sequences, about a sixth seen once. Sequenced material: PBMCs, taken about 5 days after the first yellow fever vaccination. These receptors were obtained from a man between 18 and 29 years old who received the YFV17D yellow fever vaccine.

Ten or more counts support this clonotype. The CDR3 DNA reads as TGCGCCAGTTCGGGACTGGGCACAGATACGCAGTATTTT. Residues: CASSGLGTDTQYF. The chain has TRBV5-1 and TRBJ2-3; D may be TRBD2 (6 bases). The CDR3 consists of 13 residues. V dropped 8 bases and J dropped 1 base, with 11 bases sitting between them. In germline, CDR1 is SGHRS, CDR2 YFSETQ.

This clonotype showed up just a few times. This rearrangement joins TRBV29-1 to TRBJ2-5; D is possibly TRBD2 (6 bases). V lost 7 bases and J 2 bases, leaving 11 bases between the germline ends. The CDR3 consists of 12 residues. Germline V gene sequence: CDR1 SQVTM, CDR2 ANQGSEA. This chain's CDR3 is CSAVGGQETQYF. The DNA of the CDR3 is TGCAGCGCGGTGGGGGGTCAAGAGACCCAGTACTTC.

This clonotype is medium-sized. The chain joins TRBV25-1 to TRBJ1-5; D is perhaps TRBD1 (5 bases). Germline CDR1 MGHDK, CDR2 SYGVNS. V was trimmed by 3 bases and J by 1 base, leaving 13 bases between them. This CDR3 region has 16 residues. CDR3 loop: CASSDRAWDSNQPQHF. CDR3 sequence (DNA): TGTGCCAGCAGTGACCGGGCCTGGGACAGCAATCAGCCCCAGCATTTT.

There are a few counts of this clonotype. The V gene is TRBV9, the J gene TRBJ2-3; D is unclear. Per germline, CDR1 SGDLS and CDR2 YYNGEE. The CDR3 is 14 amino acids. The V gene lost 2 bases and the J gene lost 2 bases, with 9 bases spanning the gap. CDR3 region: CASSVDGYTDTQYF. The CDR3 nucleotides are TGTGCCAGCAGCGTCGACGGATACACAGATACGCAGTATTTT.

CDR3 sequence reads: CSAPLGGASGGLYNEQFF. The CDR3 nucleotides are TGCAGTGCCCCCCTGGGCGGTGCTAGCGGGGGGCTCTACAATGAGCAGTTCTTC. This chain joins TRBV20-1 and TRBJ2-1; 11 nucleotides agree with TRBD2. Germline V CDR1 and CDR2: DFQATT, SNEGSKA (reference sequence). Germline trimming cut 6 bases from V and 3 bases from J; bases unmatched to any gene: 16. This CDR3 has 18 residues.

This clonotype was detected a few times. The chain joins TRBV20-1 to TRBJ1-6; D is perhaps TRBD1 (6 bases). Germline V gene data show CDR1 as DFQATT and CDR2 as SNEGSKA (reference sequence). V lost 6 bases to trimming and J lost 9 bases, with 18 bases between them. CDR3 length equals 14 residues. The CDR3 is CSADPQGTGSPLHF. The CDR3 nucleotides are TGCAGTGCCGACCCCCAGGGGACCGGTTCACCCCTCCACTTT.

This sequence joins TRBV6-2 or TRBV6-3 and TRBJ1-1; D possibly corresponds to TRBD1 (5 bases). The CDR3 runs 14 residues. Per germline, CDR1 MNHEY and CDR2 SVGEGT. Trimming removed 6 bases from V and 3 bases from J, with 14 bases in between. The CDR3 DNA is TGTGCCAGCAGAATGTACCCACAGGACACTGAAGCTTTCTTT. Translating gives CASRMYPQDTEAFF.

The CDR3 region is CASSQGKIIGAGAGSYEQYF. The CDR3 nucleotides read TGCGCCAGCAGCCAAGGGAAAATTATCGGCGCAGGGGCGGGTTCCTACGAGCAGTACTTC. The chain links TRBV4-1 to TRBJ2-7; TRBD1 is a possible D gene (6 bases). The CDR3 totals 20 residues. Trimming removed 1 base at V and 1 base at J, with 26 bases between. Looked up from germline, CDR1 is MGHRA and CDR2 is YSYEKL.

The rearrangement links TRBV30 to TRBJ2-5, with 11 bases lining up with TRBD1. CDR3 size: 14 residues. With V trimmed by 2 bases and J by 5 bases, 4 bases remained unmatched. Germline assignment: CDR1 GTSNPN and CDR2 SVGIG (reference sequence). CDR3 DNA: TGTGCCTGGAGTCCGGGACAGGGGGGTGAGACCCAGTACTTC. Its protein is CAWSPGQGGETQYF.

CDR3 loop: CASSTGTEVAHYEQYF. DNA for the CDR3: TGTGCCAGCAGCACCGGGACAGAAGTAGCCCACTACGAGCAGTACTTC. The chain joins TRBV9 to TRBJ2-7, with 7 bases matching TRBD1. V dropped 4 bases and J dropped 3; count of bases not matched to a gene: 13. CDR1 and CDR2 from the germline V gene are SGDLS and YYNGEE. The CDR3 contains 16 residues. Full variable domain (missing parts from reference TRBV9 and TRBJ2-7): DSGVTQTPKHLITATGQRVTLRCSPRSGDLSVYWYQQSLDQGLQFLIQYYNGEERAKGNILERFSAQQFPDLHSELNLSSLELGDSALYFCASSTGTEVAHYEQYFGPGTRLTVT.

This clonotype was observed a few times. The chain carries TRBV3-1 and TRBJ1-1, with 7 nucleotides matching TRBD1. From germline, CDR1 is LGHDT and CDR2 YNNKEL (reference sequence). The CDR3 extends over 14 amino acids. Germline trimming cut 8 bases from V and 8 bases from J; bases unmatched to any gene: 14. CDR3 residues: CASRGQAGGGEAFF. The CDR3 DNA reads as TGTGCCAGCCGAGGACAGGCCGGAGGAGGGGAAGCTTTCTTT.

The gene calls are TRBV27 and TRBJ2-2; 8 nucleotides line up with TRBD1. Unmatched junction bases numbered 6, after V lost 9 bases and J lost 3 bases. CDR1 is MNHEY and CDR2 is SMNVEV in the germline V gene (reference sequence). The CDR3 runs to 14 residues. The CDR3: CASRTGTYTGELFF. CDR3 coding DNA: TGTGCCAGTCGGACAGGGACCTACACCGGGGAGCTGTTTTTT.

This rearrangement joins TRBV20-1 to TRBJ1-2, with D unclear. Germline CDR1 reads DFQATT; CDR2 reads SNEGSKA (reference sequence). V was cut by 3 bases and J by 8 bases, with 7 bases left in between. The CDR3 consists of 10 residues. In DNA, the CDR3 is TGCAGTGCTAGTTTCAGAGGCTACACCTTC. Translated: CSASFRGYTF.

This clonotype was observed once. The junction departs from the called germline gene at one end, perhaps through a read error. V is TRBV19 and J is TRBJ2-3; 11 bases map to TRBD2. CDR3 size: 15 residues. Germline CDR1 is LNHDA and CDR2 is SQIVND (reference sequence). The CDR3: CASSLTSGVTDMQYF. CDR3 coding DNA: TGTGCCAGTAGCCTGACTAGCGGGGTAACAGATATGCAGTATTTT. Together with reference TRBV19 and TRBJ2-3, the CDR3 gives the full variable domain: DGGITQSPKYLFRKEGQNVTLSCEQNLNHDAMYWYRQDPGQGLRLIYYSQIVNDFQKGDIAEGYSVSREKKESFPLTVTSAQKNPTAFYLCASSLTSGVTDMQYFGPGTRLTVL.

This clonotype was recorded a few times. The gene calls are TRBV10-3 and TRBJ1-2; D is ambiguous. The length of the CDR3 is 12 residues. Germline values: CDR1 ENHRY, CDR2 SYGVKD. Trimming took 6 bases from V and 8 from J, leaving 13 bases between them. CDR3 nucleotide sequence: TGTGCCATCAGAACCATCCTTGGAGGCTACACCTTC. Its protein product is CAIRTILGGYTF.